This T cell receptor beta chain derives from a study of metastatic and nonmetastatic thyroid tumors (dated by TCRdb to 2020 to 2021). For the wider study: Repertoires from peripheral blood and from tumor or nodule tissue samples of malignant and benign thyroid patients were compared. The investigation overall reported the following: TCR beta diversity was reported as significantly higher in malignant tumors than in benign nodules, in both blood and tumor samples.

Before undergoing thyroid surgery, none of the patients had been given any kind of treatment. Using T-cell receptor beta sequencing, the researchers looked back retrospectively at clinical samples from patients, gathered between about 2011 and 2019. In the case of this clone: The antigen it binds to is not known. The germline gene is not matched at one end of the junction; a read error may be the cause.

As encoded in the germline V gene (reference sequence), CDR1 is GTSNPN while CDR2 is SVGIG. Including cysteine and phenylalanine, the CDR3 has 13 amino acids. This entry keeps only the CDR3 DNA: 39 bases, framed from base 1. The library relied on PCR. The listed sequencing device is Illumina HiSeq 4000. High-throughput sequencing was used to profile the TCR beta-chain CDR3 region of every patient. The paper's data handling went like this. Drawing on CDR3 differences between clinicopathological groups, the researchers built a classifier meant to tell apart patients with distant-metastatic papillary thyroid cancer. Repertoire diversity was assessed with the Shannon index, and tumor-blood repertoire similarity with the Morisita-Horn index. TCRdb trimmed public reads at Q25 via fastp, called clones via MiXCR and kept in-frame beta chains. The V and J calls shown here were made by TCRdb, not taken from the authors' results. The sample table lists about 17,000 clones, 28% of them with a count of one. Less than 20% of the sample is taken by the ten largest.

The V gene is TRBV30 and the J gene is TRBJ2-1; TRBD2 is possibly the D segment (6 matching bases). The clonotype was recovered from a female donor with papillary thyroid cancer or a benign thyroid nodule (not recorded which). Some clones in this sample may be carry-over from other donors' samples. The specimen sequenced was tumor tissue. The bases read TGTGCCCGGAGGACTACCACCCGGGGACAGCAGTTCTTC. Protein translation: CARRTTTRGQQFF. Extended through the reference TRBV30 and TRBJ2-1 proteins, this CDR3 yields the full variable domain: SQTIHQWPATLVQPVGSPLSLECTVEGTSNPNLYWYRQAAGRGLQLLFYSVGIGQISSEVPQNLSASRPQDRQFILSSKKLLLSDSGFYLCARRTTTRGQQFFGPGTRLTVL.